This T cell receptor beta chain originates from a study of technical replicates of blood from a few donors. Germline loops: CDR1 LGHNA, CDR2 YNFKEQ. The CDR3 is 13 amino acids. The V gene end was trimmed by 2 bases and the J gene end by 6 bases; junction bases not matched to a gene: 4. Assay: immunoSEQ multiplex PCR; the TCRdb copy retains only in-frame clones and omits some. Of around 80,000 clones listed, around nine tenths were seen once; the top ten hold under 0.5%. The material sequenced was T cells isolated from PBMCs. The receptor's source is a human donor in good health. The chain combines TRBV4-2 with TRBJ2-7; TRBD1 matches at 7 bases. Here the CDR3 reads CASSQSTGVEQYF. The DNA for the CDR3 is TGTGCCAGCAGCCAATCCACAGGGGTCGAGCAGTACTTC.